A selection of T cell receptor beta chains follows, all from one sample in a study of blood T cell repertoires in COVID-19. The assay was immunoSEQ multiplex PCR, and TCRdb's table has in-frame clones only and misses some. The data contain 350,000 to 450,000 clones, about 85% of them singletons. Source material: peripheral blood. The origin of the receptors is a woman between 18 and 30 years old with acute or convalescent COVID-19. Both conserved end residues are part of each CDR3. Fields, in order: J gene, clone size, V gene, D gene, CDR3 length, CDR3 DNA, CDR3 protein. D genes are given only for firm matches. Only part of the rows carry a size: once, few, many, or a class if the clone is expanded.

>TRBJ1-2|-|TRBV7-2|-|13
TGTGCCAGCAGCTTATCGAGGGACTCTGGCTACACCTTC
CASSLSRDSGYTF
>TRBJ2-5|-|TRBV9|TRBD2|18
TGTGCCAGCAGCCACGGGACTAGCGGGAGGAATTACCAAGAGACCCAGTACTTC
CASSHGTSGRNYQETQYF
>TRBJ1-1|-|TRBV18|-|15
TGTGCCAGCTCACCAAATGGGGGCATGAACACTGAAGCTTTCTTT
CASSPNGGMNTEAFF
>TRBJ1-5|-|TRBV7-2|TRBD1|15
TGTGCCAGCAGAAGTGGACAGGCGGATAATCAGCCCCAGCATTTT
CASRSGQADNQPQHF
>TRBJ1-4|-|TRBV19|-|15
TGTGCCAGTAGTATTGACACCCAGCCTAATGAAAAACTGTTTTTT
CASSIDTQPNEKLFF
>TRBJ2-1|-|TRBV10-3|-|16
TGTGCCATCAGTGAGTGGGTCGGGAGCTCCTACAATGAGCAGTTCTTC
CAISEWVGSSYNEQFF
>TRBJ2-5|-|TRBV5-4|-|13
TGTGCCAGCAGCCCGAGGACAGAAGAGACCCAGTACTTC
CASSPRTEETQYF
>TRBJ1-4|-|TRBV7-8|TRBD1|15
TGTGCCAGCAGCTCCGACAGGGCGTCGGGTGAAAAACTGTTTTTT
CASSSDRASGEKLFF
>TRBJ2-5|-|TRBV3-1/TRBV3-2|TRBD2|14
TGTGCCAGCAGCCTGATAACTAGCGGAGAGACCCAGTACTTC
CASSLITSGETQYF
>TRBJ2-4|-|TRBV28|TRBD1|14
TGTGCCAGCAGTTTACAGGGGGTAAGAAACATTCAGTACTTC
CASSLQGVRNIQYF
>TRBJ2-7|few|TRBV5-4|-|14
TGTGCCAGCAGCTCGGGATCTCTCCAGTGGGAGCAGTACTTC
CASSSGSLQWEQYF
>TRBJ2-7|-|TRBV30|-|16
TGTGCCTGGGCCGGGGACTTGGTTGGAGTCCCCTCACCTAAAGTATTC
CAWAGDLVGVPSPKVF
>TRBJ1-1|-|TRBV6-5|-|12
TGTGCCAGCAGTCCTGACAGGACAAAAGCTTTCTTT
CASSPDRTKAFF
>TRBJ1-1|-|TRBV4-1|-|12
TGCGCCAGCAGCCAAGACAGGGGTGAAGCTTTCTTT
CASSQDRGEAFF
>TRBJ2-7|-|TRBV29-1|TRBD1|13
TGCAGCGTTGAGGGACAGGGGGTCTACGAGCAGTACTTC
CSVEGQGVYEQYF
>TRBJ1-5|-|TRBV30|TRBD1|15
TGTGCCTCGGAAGGGGGGACAGGGGACGCTCAGCCCCAGCATTTT
CASEGGTGDAQPQHF
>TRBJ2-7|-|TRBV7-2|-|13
TGTGCCAGCAGCCCTAGGGGGGGCTACGAGCAGTACTTC
CASSPRGGYEQYF
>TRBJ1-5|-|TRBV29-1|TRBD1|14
TGCAGCGTTGAAACGGGACAGGGGTATCAGCCCCAGCATTTT
CSVETGQGYQPQHF
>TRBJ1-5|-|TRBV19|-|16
TGTGCCAGTAGTATAGCTGAGGGCAGAACCCATCAGCCCCAGCATTTT
CASSIAEGRTHQPQHF
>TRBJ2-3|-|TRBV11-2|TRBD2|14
TGTGCCAGCAGCGAGCGGGGGGCGACAGATACGCAGTATTTT
CASSERGATDTQYF
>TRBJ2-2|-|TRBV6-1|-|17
TGTGCCAGCAGTGAAGTGGTGTACAGGGTGAACACCGGGGAGCTGTTTTTT
CASSEVVYRVNTGELFF
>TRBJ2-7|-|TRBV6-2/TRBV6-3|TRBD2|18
TGTGCCAGCAGTTACACTCCAGGGCTAGCGGGAGATCGATACGAGCAGTACTTC
CASSYTPGLAGDRYEQYF
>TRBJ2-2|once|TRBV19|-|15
TGTGCCAGTAGCTATGCCCAGGGAGGTAACGGGGAGCTGTTTTTT
CASSYAQGGNGELFF
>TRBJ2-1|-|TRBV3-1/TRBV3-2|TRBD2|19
TGTGCCAGCAGCCAAGCGGGGGTCCGGACTAGCGGGAAAGACAATGAGCAGTTCTTC
CASSQAGVRTSGKDNEQFF
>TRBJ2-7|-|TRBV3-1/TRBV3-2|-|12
TGTGCCAGCGGAGAAACACGATACGAGCAGTACTTC
CASGETRYEQYF
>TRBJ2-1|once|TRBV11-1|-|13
TGTGCCAGCAGCTTAGGGGAGAATAATGAGCAGTTCTTC
CASSLGENNEQFF
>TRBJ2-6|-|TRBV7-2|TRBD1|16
TGTGCCAGCCGCCCGGGACAGAGAGGAGGGGCCAACGTCCTGACTTTC
CASRPGQRGGANVLTF
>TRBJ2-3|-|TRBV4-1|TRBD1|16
TGCGCCAGCAGCTACCCGGGACAGGCACCCACAGATACGCAGTATTTT
CASSYPGQAPTDTQYF
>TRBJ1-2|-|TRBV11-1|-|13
TGTGCCAGCAGCTCCCCGGGGGGGCTCGGCTACACCTTC
CASSSPGGLGYTF
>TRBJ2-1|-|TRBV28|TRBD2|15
TGTGTCAGCAGGGTTATGGGCGGGAGTACGAGTGAGCAGTTCTTC
CVSRVMGGSTSEQFF
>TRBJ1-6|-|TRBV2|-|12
TGTGCCAGCAGTGAAAATCCCGTCGCCCTCCACTTT
CASSENPVALHF
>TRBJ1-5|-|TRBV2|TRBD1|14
TGTGCCAGCAACGCACAGGGGGGTCGTCAGCCCCAGCATTTT
CASNAQGGRQPQHF
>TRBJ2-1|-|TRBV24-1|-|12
TGTGCCACCAGTCTGTACGGGGATGAGCAGTTCTTC
CATSLYGDEQFF
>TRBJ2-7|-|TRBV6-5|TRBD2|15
TGTGCCAGCATCCGACTAGCGGGGGAGTCCTACGAGCAGTACTTC
CASIRLAGESYEQYF
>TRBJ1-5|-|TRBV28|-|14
TGTGCCAGCAGTTCACCCACGGGGAATCAGCCCCAGCATTTT
CASSSPTGNQPQHF
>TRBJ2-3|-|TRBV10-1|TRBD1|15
TGCGCCAGCAGTAATCCGGGACAGAACACAGATACGCAGTATTTT
CASSNPGQNTDTQYF
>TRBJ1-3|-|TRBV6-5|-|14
TGTGCCAGCAGTTCGACAGATTCTGGAAACACCATATATTTT
CASSSTDSGNTIYF
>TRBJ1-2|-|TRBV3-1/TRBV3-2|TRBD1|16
TGTGCCAGCAGCCAAGGACAGGGGCCTTCTAACTATGGCTACACCTTC
CASSQGQGPSNYGYTF